This TCR beta chain was sequenced during a study of blood T cell repertoires in COVID-19. Study background: There were acute and convalescent COVID-19 samples, and they came from the United States, Italy and Spain. PBMCs, B-cell-depleted T cells, or T cells provided the cDNA or gDNA that made up the material.

Study processing details: Estimation of nucleated cell counts was performed using reference gene primer amplification. This table comes from immunoSEQ multiplex PCR, and its TCRdb copy is limited to in-frame clones, with some not included. V, J and clone size derive from that table, while D and trimming were established from the DNA sequence. The sample includes about 330,000 clones, roughly 86% of them seen just once. The ends lost 4 bases at V and 8 bases at J; junction bases unmatched: 10. Germline loops: CDR1 MNHEY, CDR2 SVGEGT. CDR3 length: 16 amino acids. J is TRBJ2-1 and V is TRBV6-2 or TRBV6-3; 11 positions match TRBD2. Sequencing was performed on peripheral blood. The TCR was taken from a woman in her forties or fifties with acute or convalescent COVID-19. Here the CDR3 DNA reads TGTGCCAGCAGTTCCCTTCCGACTAGCGGGACCGATGAGCAGTTCTTC. It specifies CASSSLPTSGTDEQFF.